This T cell receptor beta chain was recovered during a study of a mutant IDH1 vaccine in newly diagnosed glioma. On the study more broadly: Of treated patients, around 62% were men and 37.5% women, averaging around 40 years. Study-wide points: Pseudoprogression appeared independent of alterations in top peripheral clonotypes.

The protocol was immunoSEQ multiplex PCR, while the TCRdb copy is restricted to in-frame clones and leaves out a portion. The sample shows roughly 38,000 clones, around 82% of them seen only once. The germline V gene encodes CDR1 LGHNA and CDR2 YNFKEQ. This CDR3 region has 18 residues. With 4 bases clipped from V and 0 bases from J, the junction kept 9 bases outside the gene matches. Time point specified: week 47, end of study. One vaccine dose held 300 ug of mutant IDH1 20-mer peptide and came with topical imiquimod. Remarks on this clone: The antigen is undetermined.

The chain uses TRBV4-2 and TRBJ1-4; 9 positions agree with TRBD1. The TCR was taken from a man between 18 and 35 years old with glioma. Some clones in this sample may be carry-over from other donors' samples. The specimen was PBMCs, collected from a glioma patient whose treatment included an IDH1 peptide vaccine. The CDR3 protein is CASSPQTGGGATNEKLFF. As DNA, the CDR3 is TGTGCCAGCAGCCCACAAACAGGGGGCGGCGCAACTAATGAAAAACTGTTTTTT.